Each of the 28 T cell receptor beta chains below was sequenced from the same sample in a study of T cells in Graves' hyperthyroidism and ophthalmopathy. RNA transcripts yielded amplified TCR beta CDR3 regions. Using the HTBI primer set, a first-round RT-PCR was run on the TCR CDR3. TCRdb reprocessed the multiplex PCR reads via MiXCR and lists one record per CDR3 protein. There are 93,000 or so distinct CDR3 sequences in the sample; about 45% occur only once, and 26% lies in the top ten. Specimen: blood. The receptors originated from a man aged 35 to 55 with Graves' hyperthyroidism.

CDR3 nucleotides: TGTGCCAGCAGTTTAGGCGGGTGGGCATCCTACGAGCAGTACTTC. Its protein is CASSLGGWASYEQYF. The genes are TRBV12-3 or TRBV12-4 and TRBJ2-7; D possibly corresponds to TRBD2 (5 bases). CDR3 size: 15 residues. Trimming shortened V by 1 base and J by 1 base, and 11 bases separated the two germline ends.

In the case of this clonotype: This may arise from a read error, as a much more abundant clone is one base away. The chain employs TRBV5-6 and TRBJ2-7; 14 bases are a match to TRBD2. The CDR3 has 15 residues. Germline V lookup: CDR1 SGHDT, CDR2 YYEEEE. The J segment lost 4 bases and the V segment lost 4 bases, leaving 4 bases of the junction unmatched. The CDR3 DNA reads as TGTGCCAGCAGCCAGACTAGCGGGGGGGTATACGAGCAGTACTTC. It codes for CASSQTSGGVYEQYF.

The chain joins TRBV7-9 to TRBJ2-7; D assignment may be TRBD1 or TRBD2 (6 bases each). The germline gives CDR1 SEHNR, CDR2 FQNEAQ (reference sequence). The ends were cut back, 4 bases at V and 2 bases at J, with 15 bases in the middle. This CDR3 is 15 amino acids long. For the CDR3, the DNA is TGTGCCAGCAGCTCCTTTGCGGGACAAGCCTACGAGCAGTACTTC. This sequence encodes CASSSFAGQAYEQYF.

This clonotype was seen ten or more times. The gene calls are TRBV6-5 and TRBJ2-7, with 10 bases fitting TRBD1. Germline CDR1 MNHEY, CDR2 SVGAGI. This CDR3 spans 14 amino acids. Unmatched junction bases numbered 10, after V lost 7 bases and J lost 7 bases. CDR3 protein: CASIGTGESREQYF. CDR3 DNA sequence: TGTGCCAGCATAGGGACAGGGGAGTCCAGGGAGCAGTACTTC.

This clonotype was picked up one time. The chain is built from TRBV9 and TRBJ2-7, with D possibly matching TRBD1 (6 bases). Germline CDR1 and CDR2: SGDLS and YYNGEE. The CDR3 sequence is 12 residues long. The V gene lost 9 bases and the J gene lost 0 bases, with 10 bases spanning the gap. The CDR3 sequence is CAKGQTSYEQYF. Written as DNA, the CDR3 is TGTGCCAAAGGACAGACCTCCTACGAGCAGTACTTC.

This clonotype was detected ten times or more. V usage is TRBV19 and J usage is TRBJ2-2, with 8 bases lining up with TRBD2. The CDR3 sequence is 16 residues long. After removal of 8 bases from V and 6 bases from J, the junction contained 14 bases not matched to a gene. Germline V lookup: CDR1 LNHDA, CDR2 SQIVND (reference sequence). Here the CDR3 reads CASYRGGDQPPGELFF. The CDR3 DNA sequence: TGTGCCAGTTACCGGGGGGGCGACCAGCCACCCGGGGAGCTGTTTTTT.

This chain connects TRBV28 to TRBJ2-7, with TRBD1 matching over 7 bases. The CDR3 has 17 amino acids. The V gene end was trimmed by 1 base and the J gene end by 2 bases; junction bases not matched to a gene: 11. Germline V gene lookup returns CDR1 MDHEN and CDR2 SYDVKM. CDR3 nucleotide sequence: TGTGCCAGCAGTTTATACCGGGGACAGATCGAGACCTACGAGCAGTACTTC. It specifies CASSLYRGQIETYEQYF.

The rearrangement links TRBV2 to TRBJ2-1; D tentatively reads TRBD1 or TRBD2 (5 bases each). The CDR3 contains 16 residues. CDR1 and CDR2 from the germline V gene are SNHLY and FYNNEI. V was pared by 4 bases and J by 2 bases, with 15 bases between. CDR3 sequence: CASSVTGTLTYNEQFF. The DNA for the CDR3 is TGTGCCAGCAGTGTTACCGGGACGCTGACCTACAATGAGCAGTTCTTC.

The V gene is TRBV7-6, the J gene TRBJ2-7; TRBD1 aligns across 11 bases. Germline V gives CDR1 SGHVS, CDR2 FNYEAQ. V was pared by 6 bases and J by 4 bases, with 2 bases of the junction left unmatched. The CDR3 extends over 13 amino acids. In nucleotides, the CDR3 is TGTGCCAGCAGGGGGACAGGGGGTTACGAGCAGTACTTC. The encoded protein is CASRGTGGYEQYF.

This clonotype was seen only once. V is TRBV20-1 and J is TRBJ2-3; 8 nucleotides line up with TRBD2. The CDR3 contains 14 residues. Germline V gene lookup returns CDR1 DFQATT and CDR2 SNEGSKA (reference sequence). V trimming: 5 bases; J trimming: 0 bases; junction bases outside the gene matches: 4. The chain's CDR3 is CSAFSGTSTDTQYF. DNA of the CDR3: TGCAGTGCTTTTAGCGGGACTAGCACAGATACGCAGTATTTT.

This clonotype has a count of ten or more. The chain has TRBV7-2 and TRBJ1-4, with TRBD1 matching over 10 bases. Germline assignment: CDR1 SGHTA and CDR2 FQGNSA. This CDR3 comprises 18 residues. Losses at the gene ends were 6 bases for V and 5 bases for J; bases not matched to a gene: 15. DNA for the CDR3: TGTGCCAGCAGTTTCGCCGGGACAGGGGCCGTCGGAAATGAAAAACTGTTTTTT. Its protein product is CASSFAGTGAVGNEKLFF. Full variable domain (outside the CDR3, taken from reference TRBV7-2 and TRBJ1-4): GAGVSQSPSNKVTEKGKDVELRCDPISGHTALYWYRQSLGQGLEFLIYFQGNSAPDKSGLPSDRFSAERTGGSVSTLTIQRTQQEDSAVYLCASSFAGTGAVGNEKLFFGSGTQLSVL.

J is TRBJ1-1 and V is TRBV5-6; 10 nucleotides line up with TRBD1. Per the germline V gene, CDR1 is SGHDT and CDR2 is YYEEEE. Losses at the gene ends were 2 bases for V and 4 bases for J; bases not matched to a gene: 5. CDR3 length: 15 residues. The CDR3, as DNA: TGTGCCAGCAGCTTCCTGGACAGGGGGGCCACTGAAGCTTTCTTT. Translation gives CASSFLDRGATEAFF. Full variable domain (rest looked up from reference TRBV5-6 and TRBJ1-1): DAGVTQSPTHLIKTRGQQVTLRCSPKSGHDTVSWYQQALGQGPQFIFQYYEEEERQRGNFPDRFSGHQFPNYSSELNVNALLLGDSALYLCASSFLDRGATEAFFGQGTRLTVV.

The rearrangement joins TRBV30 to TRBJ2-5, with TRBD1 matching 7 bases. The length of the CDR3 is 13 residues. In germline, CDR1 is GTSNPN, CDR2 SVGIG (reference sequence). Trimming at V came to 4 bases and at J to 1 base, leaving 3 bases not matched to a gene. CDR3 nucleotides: TGTGCCTGGAATCGGGACAGCCAAGAGACCCAGTACTTC. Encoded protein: CAWNRDSQETQYF.

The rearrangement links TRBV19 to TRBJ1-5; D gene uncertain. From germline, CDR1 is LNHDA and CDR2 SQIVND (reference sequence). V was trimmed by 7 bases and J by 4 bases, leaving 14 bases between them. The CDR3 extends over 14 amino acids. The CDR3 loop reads CASTIGLRNQPQHF. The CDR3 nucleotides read TGTGCCAGTACCATTGGACTGAGGAATCAGCCCCAGCATTTT.

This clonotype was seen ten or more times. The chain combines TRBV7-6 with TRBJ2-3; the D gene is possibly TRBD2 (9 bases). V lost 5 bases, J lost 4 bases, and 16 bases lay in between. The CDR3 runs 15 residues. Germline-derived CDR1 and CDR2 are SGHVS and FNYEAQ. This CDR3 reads CASSQGASGADTQYF. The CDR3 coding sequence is TGTGCCAGCAGCCAGGGGGCTAGCGGGGCAGATACGCAGTATTTT. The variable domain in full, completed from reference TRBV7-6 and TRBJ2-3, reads GAGVSQSPRYKVTKRGQDVALRCDPISGHVSLYWYRQALGQGPEFLTYFNYEAQQDKSGLPNDRFSAERPEGSISTLTIQRTEQRDSAMYRCASSQGASGADTQYFGPGTRLTVL.

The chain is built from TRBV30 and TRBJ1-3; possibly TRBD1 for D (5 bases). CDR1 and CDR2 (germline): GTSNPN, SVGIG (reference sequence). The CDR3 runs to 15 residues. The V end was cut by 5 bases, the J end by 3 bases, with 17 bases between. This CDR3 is CAWQAIQGGGNTIYF. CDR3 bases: TGTGCCTGGCAAGCGATTCAGGGTGGTGGAAACACCATATATTTT.

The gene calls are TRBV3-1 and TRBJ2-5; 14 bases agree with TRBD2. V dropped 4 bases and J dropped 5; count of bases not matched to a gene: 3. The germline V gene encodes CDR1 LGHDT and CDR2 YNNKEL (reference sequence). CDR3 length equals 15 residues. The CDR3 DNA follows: TGTGCCAGCAGCCGGACTAGCGGGAGGAGGGAGACCCAGTACTTC. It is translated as CASSRTSGRRETQYF.

The CDR3: CASSIAGTNSPLHF. The CDR3 nucleotides read TGTGCCAGTAGTATAGCTGGGACGAATTCACCCCTCCACTTT. The rearrangement uses TRBV19 and TRBJ1-6, with D possibly TRBD1 on 5 matching bases. Trimming took 1 base from V and 7 from J, leaving 8 bases between them. The CDR3 spans 14 residues. Germline V gives CDR1 LNHDA, CDR2 SQIVND (reference sequence).

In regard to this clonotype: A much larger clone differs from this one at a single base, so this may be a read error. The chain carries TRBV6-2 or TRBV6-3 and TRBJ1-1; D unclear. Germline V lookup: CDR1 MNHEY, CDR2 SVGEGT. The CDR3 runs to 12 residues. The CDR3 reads CSTSSRNREAFF. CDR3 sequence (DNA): TGTTCCACCTCGTCCCGGAACCGTGAAGCTTTCTTT.

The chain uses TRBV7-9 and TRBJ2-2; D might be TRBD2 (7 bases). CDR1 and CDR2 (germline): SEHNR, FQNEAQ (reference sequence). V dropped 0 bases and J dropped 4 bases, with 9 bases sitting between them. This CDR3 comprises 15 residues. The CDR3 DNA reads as TGTGCCAGCAGCTTAGCGGGGGGGCTCACCGGGGAGCTGTTTTTT. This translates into CASSLAGGLTGELFF.

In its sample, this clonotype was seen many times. The CDR3, as DNA: TGTGCCAGCAGTCCCCGCAGGGAAACCTACGAGCAGTACTTC. This gives the protein CASSPRRETYEQYF. The rearrangement uses TRBV12-3 or TRBV12-4 and TRBJ2-7; tentative D call: TRBD1 (5 bases). Trimming pared 5 bases from V and 2 bases from J, leaving 13 bases between. The CDR3 spans 14 residues.

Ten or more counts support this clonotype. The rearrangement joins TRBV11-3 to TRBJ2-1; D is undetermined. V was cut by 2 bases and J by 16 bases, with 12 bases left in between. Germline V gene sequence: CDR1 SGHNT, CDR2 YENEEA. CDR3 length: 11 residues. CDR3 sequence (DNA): TGTGCCAGCAGCTTAAGAACCGAGGAATTCTTC. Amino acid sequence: CASSLRTEEFF.

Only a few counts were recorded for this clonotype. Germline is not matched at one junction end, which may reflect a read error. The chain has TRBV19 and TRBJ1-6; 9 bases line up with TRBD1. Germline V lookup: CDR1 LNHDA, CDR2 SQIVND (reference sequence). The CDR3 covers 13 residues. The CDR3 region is CASTGQGNPPLHF. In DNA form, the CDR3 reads TGTGCCAGTACGGGACAGGGAAATCCACCCCTCCACTTC. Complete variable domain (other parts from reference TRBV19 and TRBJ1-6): DGGITQSPKYLFRKEGQNVTLSCEQNLNHDAMYWYRQDPGQGLRLIYYSQIVNDFQKGDIAEGYSVSREKKESFPLTVTSAQKNPTAFYLCASTGQGNPPLHFGNGTRLTVT.

In DNA, the CDR3 is TGTGCCAGCAGCCCAGGGCGAGGGTACACCTTC. This sequence encodes CASSPGRGYTF. The V gene is TRBV7-2, the J gene TRBJ1-2, with D perhaps matching TRBD1 (5 bases). Trimming stripped 5 bases from V and 11 bases from J, with 12 bases between. The germline V gene encodes CDR1 SGHTA and CDR2 FQGNSA. The CDR3 runs 11 residues.

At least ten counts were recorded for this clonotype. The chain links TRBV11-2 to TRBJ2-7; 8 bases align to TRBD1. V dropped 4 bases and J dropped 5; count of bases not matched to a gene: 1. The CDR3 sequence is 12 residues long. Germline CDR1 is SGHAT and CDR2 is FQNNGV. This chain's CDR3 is CASSYRGDEQYF. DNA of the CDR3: TGTGCCAGCAGCTACAGGGGGGACGAGCAGTACTTC.

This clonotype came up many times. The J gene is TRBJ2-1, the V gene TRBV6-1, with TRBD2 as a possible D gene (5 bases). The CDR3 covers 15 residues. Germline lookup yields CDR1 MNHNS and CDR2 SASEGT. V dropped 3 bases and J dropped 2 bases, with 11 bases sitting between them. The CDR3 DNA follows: TGTGCCAGCAGTGAGGCTAGCCCTCCCTACAATGAGCAGTTCTTC. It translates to CASSEASPPYNEQFF.

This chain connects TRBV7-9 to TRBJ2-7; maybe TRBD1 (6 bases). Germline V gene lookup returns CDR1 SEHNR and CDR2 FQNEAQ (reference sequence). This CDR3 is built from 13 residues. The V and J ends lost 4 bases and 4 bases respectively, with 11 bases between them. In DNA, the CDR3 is TGTGCCAGCAGCTACGGGACACCTTACGAGCAGTACTTC. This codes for CASSYGTPYEQYF.

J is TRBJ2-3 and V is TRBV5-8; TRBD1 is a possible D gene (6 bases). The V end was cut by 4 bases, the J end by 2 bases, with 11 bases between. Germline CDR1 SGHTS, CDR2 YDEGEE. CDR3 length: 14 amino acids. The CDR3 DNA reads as TGTGCCAGCAGCCACAGGGCTCACACAGATACGCAGTATTTT. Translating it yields CASSHRAHTDTQYF.